One T cell receptor (beta chain) is described in this entry. From germline, CDR1 is MDHEN and CDR2 SYDVKM. The V and J ends lost 2 bases and 3 bases respectively, with 11 bases between them. The CDR3 contains 14 residues. The record originates from a study of early T cells in non-severe SARS-CoV-2 infection. Via MiXCR, TCRdb re-called the 5' RACE reads, giving one row per CDR3 protein. The data contain 60,000 to 75,000 distinct CDR3 sequences, 12% of them singletons. V usage is TRBV28 and J usage is TRBJ2-7; D is perhaps TRBD2 (5 bases). The receptor's source is an adult who was a healthcare worker with PCR-confirmed SARS-CoV-2 infection or an uninfected control (not recorded which). Specimen: whole blood. CDR3 in amino acids: CASSLLAAIYEQYF. CDR3 bases: TGTGCCAGCAGTTTACTAGCAGCTATCTACGAGCAGTACTTC.